A selection of T cell receptor beta chains follows, all from one sample in a study of shared clonotypes between healthy human individuals. Some clones are missing from TCRdb's copy, which holds only in-frame ones; the method was immunoSEQ multiplex PCR. The sample carries over a million clones, 95% to 97% recorded once. The sample comprised naive CD4+ T cells sorted from blood. These receptor sequences come from a man between 25 and 39 years old in good health. Both conserved end residues are part of each CDR3. Each record gives: V gene, D gene, clone size, J gene, CDR3 protein, CDR3 DNA. D genes are given only for firm matches. Clone size appears in some rows only: once, few, many, or a class for an expanded clone.

>TRBV9|NA|NA|TRBJ1-4
CASSVAGTFATNEKLFF
TGTGCCAGCAGCGTAGCTGGGACTTTCGCAACTAATGAAAAACTGTTTTTT
>TRBV29-1|TRBD1|NA|TRBJ2-7
CSVLGGQGKDEQYF
TGCAGCGTCTTGGGGGGACAGGGGAAGGACGAGCAGTACTTC
>TRBV7-9|NA|NA|TRBJ2-1
CASSVYREWDNEQFF
TGTGCCAGCAGCGTTTACAGGGAGTGGGACAATGAGCAGTTCTTC
>TRBV19|NA|NA|TRBJ2-1
CASSSDSRGYNEQFF
TGTGCCAGTAGTTCAGACTCACGGGGGTACAATGAGCAGTTCTTC
>TRBV9|NA|NA|TRBJ1-2
CASSVALWGLDGYTF
TGTGCCAGCAGCGTAGCTTTATGGGGATTAGATGGCTACACCTTC
>TRBV2|TRBD1|NA|TRBJ1-5
CASSGRGHQPQHF
TGTGCCAGCAGTGGAAGGGGGCACCAGCCCCAGCATTTT
>TRBV19|TRBD1|once|TRBJ2-1
CASSTSGTGYDEQFF
TGTGCCAGTAGTACCTCCGGGACAGGGTATGATGAGCAGTTCTTC
>TRBV9|TRBD1|NA|TRBJ1-3
CASSSYRGRGNTIYF
TGTGCCAGCAGCTCCTACAGGGGGCGAGGAAACACCATATATTTT
>TRBV29-1|NA|few|TRBJ1-5
CSVGGGNQPQHF
TGCAGCGTTGGAGGGGGGAATCAGCCCCAGCATTTT
>TRBV10-1|TRBD2|once|TRBJ2-2
CASSGLAGGRGELFF
TGCGCCAGCAGTGGACTAGCGGGAGGTCGCGGGGAGCTGTTTTTT
>TRBV6-6|NA|NA|TRBJ2-7
CASSYRDPSYEQYF
TGTGCCAGCAGTTACAGGGACCCTTCGTACGAGCAGTACTTC
>TRBV18|TRBD2|NA|TRBJ2-1
CASSPLGTSGMREQFF
TGTGCCAGCTCACCCCTAGGGACTAGCGGAATGCGGGAGCAGTTCTTC
>TRBV5-4|TRBD2|NA|TRBJ2-1
CASSLELAGALPYNEQFF
TGTGCCAGCAGCTTGGAGCTAGCGGGAGCACTGCCCTACAATGAGCAGTTCTTC
>TRBV27|NA|NA|TRBJ1-2
CASRADYYGYTF
TGTGCCAGCAGGGCGGATTACTATGGCTACACCTTC
>TRBV5-5|TRBD2|NA|TRBJ2-1
CASSLIGLASDEQFF
TGTGCCAGCAGCTTGATCGGACTAGCGTCCGATGAGCAGTTCTTC
>TRBV7-2|NA|NA|TRBJ2-7
CASSLGSGAYEQYF
TGTGCCAGCAGCTTAGGTTCCGGGGCCTACGAGCAGTACTTC
>TRBV29-1|NA|NA|TRBJ2-5
CSVFSGQETQYF
TGCAGCGTTTTCTCGGGGCAAGAGACCCAGTACTTC
>TRBV6-4|NA|NA|TRBJ2-7
CARTMCGPSSYEQYF
TGTGCCAGGACAATGTGTGGCCCTAGCTCCTACGAGCAGTACTTC
>TRBV19|NA|NA|TRBJ2-1
CASSIGRLRSYNEQFF
TGTGCCAGTAGTATAGGGCGGTTACGCTCCTACAATGAGCAGTTCTTC